The 32 T cell receptor beta chains below were found in one sample sequenced in a study of blood T cell repertoires in COVID-19 (TCRdb year 2020). Libraries were made using the immunoSEQ multiplex PCR assay. In TCRdb, the immuneACCESS table is reduced to in-frame sequences with V and J assigned. These tables do not hold every clone; where another copy was compared, an unresolved V gene accounts for under half, and the others remain unexplained. For this sample there are 150,000 or so clones; more than 65% appear just once. Approximately 11% of the sample rests with the top ten. Sequencing used PBMCs or T cells enriched from blood (not recorded which). These TCRs come from a man between 50 and 59 years old who had recovered from COVID-19.

V gene TRBV11-2 combines with J gene TRBJ2-7, with D unclear. Germline CDR1 SGHAT, CDR2 FQNNGV. Between the trimmed V and J ends, which lost 1 base and 3 bases, there was a span of 19 bases. The CDR3 spans 17 residues. Here the CDR3 DNA reads TGTGCCAGCAGCTTAGGCGACACGTCGTCATTTGACTACGAGCAGTACTTC. Translated, it gives CASSLGDTSSFDYEQYF.

The table lists this clone with a few counts. The chain couples TRBV5-1 to TRBJ1-5, with 7 nucleotides matching TRBD1. The CDR3 sequence is 13 residues long. Germline V gene lookup returns CDR1 SGHRS and CDR2 YFSETQ. J gave up 5 bases and V 2 bases, and 1 base lay outside the gene matches. Here the CDR3 reads CASSFGTDQPQHF. The CDR3 DNA reads TGCGCCAGCAGCTTCGGGACAGATCAGCCCCAGCATTTT.

This clone was seen a few times. V and J are TRBV5-1 and TRBJ1-1, with D hard to call. Trimming cost V 2 bases and J 5 bases, with 13 bases left between them. The V gene's germline CDR1 is SGHRS and CDR2 YFSETQ. CDR3 length: 14 amino acids. DNA of the CDR3: TGCGCCAGCAGCTTTAGGACGACGGGGACTGAAGCTTTCTTT. Its protein product is CASSFRTTGTEAFF.

The chain recombines TRBV19 with TRBJ1-2; D may be TRBD1 (5 bases). The V gene's germline CDR1 is LNHDA and CDR2 SQIVND (reference sequence). Trimming removed 5 bases at V and 4 bases at J, with 17 bases between. The length of the CDR3 is 15 residues. The CDR3 region is CASSQDSTVSYGYTF. DNA for the CDR3: TGTGCCAGTAGTCAAGACAGCACGGTGAGCTATGGCTACACCTTC.

This chain connects TRBV4-1 to TRBJ2-1; maybe TRBD1 (6 bases). V was cut by 0 bases and J by 0 bases, with 12 bases left in between. The CDR3 has 17 residues. Germline CDR1 and CDR2: MGHRA and YSYEKL. CDR3 DNA: TGCGCCAGCAGCCAAGAGCCACAGGGAAGCTCCTACAATGAGCAGTTCTTC. Protein sequence: CASSQEPQGSSYNEQFF.

The rearrangement links TRBV4-1 to TRBJ2-3; D unresolved. There are 15 residues in the CDR3. Germline V gene sequence: CDR1 MGHRA, CDR2 YSYEKL. Deletions cut 4 bases from V and 0 bases from J, with 11 bases between. The CDR3 DNA is TGCGCCAGCAGCCCGACTGGCCTTAGCACAGATACGCAGTATTTT. It specifies CASSPTGLSTDTQYF.

This clone was seen just once. This chain connects TRBV3-1 (or the pseudogene TRBV3-2) to TRBJ1-5; D ambiguous. Per germline, CDR1 LGHDT and CDR2 YNNKEL (reference sequence). The CDR3 sequence is 13 residues long. The V and J ends lost 2 bases and 6 bases respectively, with 8 bases between them. The CDR3 coding sequence is TGTGCCAGCAGCCAAAAAACAGCTCAGCCCCAGCATTTT. Protein: CASSQKTAQPQHF.

The rearrangement joins TRBV11-1 to TRBJ2-7; TRBD1 matches 7 bases. The germline V gene encodes CDR1 SGHAT and CDR2 FQDESV (reference sequence). This CDR3 has 12 residues. The V segment lost 6 bases and the J segment 5 bases; nucleotides outside the gene matches: 4. CDR3 DNA sequence: TGTGCCAGCAGTTTGGACAGGAACGAGCAGTACTTC. Translating it yields CASSLDRNEQYF.

V is TRBV28 and J is TRBJ2-2, with D unresolved. Deletions cut 3 bases from V and 6 bases from J, with 8 bases between. Germline V gene sequence: CDR1 MDHEN, CDR2 SYDVKM. The CDR3 covers 13 residues. The CDR3 is CASSLGVPGELFF. Here the CDR3 DNA reads TGTGCCAGCAGTTTGGGCGTCCCCGGGGAGCTGTTTTTT.

This chain joins TRBV5-5 and TRBJ1-2; a weak D match, TRBD1 (6 bases). This CDR3 spans 13 amino acids. CDR1 is SGHKS and CDR2 is YYEKEE in the germline V gene (reference sequence). V lost 3 bases, J lost 1 base, and 7 bases lay in between. CDR3 in amino acids: CASSWTVNYGYTF. The CDR3 DNA follows: TGTGCCAGCAGCTGGACAGTTAACTATGGCTACACCTTC.

In its sample, this clone was seen once. The J gene is TRBJ2-6, the V gene TRBV7-6; maybe TRBD2 (6 bases). The length of the CDR3 is 17 residues. The germline V and J ends were trimmed by 5 bases and 2 bases, with 16 bases remaining between them. The germline gives CDR1 SGHVS, CDR2 FNYEAQ. The CDR3 DNA is TGTGCCAGCAGCGCGGGACCGCTCGGAGCTGGGGCCAACGTCCTGACTTTC. Translation: CASSAGPLGAGANVLTF.

V and J are TRBV28 and TRBJ2-3; 7 positions match TRBD2. The CDR3 spans 17 residues. Trimming cost V 6 bases and J 4 bases; bases outside gene matches: 16. The germline gives CDR1 MDHEN, CDR2 SYDVKM. The CDR3 nucleotides are TGTGCCAGCAGCCCCCAGGTGCGGGAGCGGGATGCAGATACGCAGTATTTT. Translating gives CASSPQVRERDADTQYF.

This clone was picked up many times. The V and J genes are TRBV27 and TRBJ1-2; 8 positions agree with TRBD1. Germline assignment: CDR1 MNHEY and CDR2 SMNVEV (reference sequence). The CDR3 is 13 residues long. The J segment lost 4 bases and the V segment lost 3 bases, leaving 1 base of the junction unmatched. The CDR3 loop is CASSFGQGYGYTF. In DNA form, the CDR3 reads TGTGCCAGCAGTTTCGGACAGGGCTATGGCTACACCTTC.

This clone was detected once. This chain uses TRBV27 with TRBJ2-7; weak D call: TRBD1 (5 bases). Germline CDR1 MNHEY, CDR2 SMNVEV (reference sequence). V was trimmed by 5 bases and J by 5 bases, leaving 19 bases between them. This CDR3 is 15 amino acids long. CDR3 sequence reads: CASSPLGQGRNEQYF. The CDR3 coding sequence is TGTGCCAGCAGTCCTCTAGGGCAGGGAAGGAACGAGCAGTACTTC.

The chain employs TRBV6-5 and TRBJ1-2, with D perhaps TRBD1 (5 bases). V gave up 5 bases and J gave up 6 bases, with 13 bases separating them. In germline, CDR1 is MNHEY, CDR2 SVGAGI. This CDR3 has 13 amino acids. CDR3 DNA: TGTGCCAGCAGTCGGACAAAGCAGAATGGCTACACCTTC. Translating it yields CASSRTKQNGYTF.

The chain employs TRBV2 and TRBJ2-7; 8 positions agree with TRBD1. Trimming at V came to 8 bases and at J to 4 bases, leaving 4 bases not matched to a gene. The CDR3 runs 12 residues. Germline CDR1 SNHLY, CDR2 FYNNEI. CDR3 residues: CASRDRLYEQYF. The CDR3 nucleotides are TGTGCCAGCCGGGACAGGCTATACGAGCAGTACTTC.

This chain joins TRBV18 and TRBJ2-5; 8 positions agree with TRBD1. Trimming cost V 0 bases and J 5 bases; bases outside gene matches: 8. This CDR3 contains 16 residues. From germline, CDR1 is KGHSH and CDR2 LQKENI. In nucleotides, the CDR3 is TGTGCCAGCTCACCACCGAACAGGGGGTCGGATGAGACCCAGTACTTC. Its translation is CASSPPNRGSDETQYF.

The chain combines TRBV19 with TRBJ1-6, with 8 bases matching TRBD1. This CDR3 comprises 14 residues. V gave up 7 bases and J gave up 9 bases; unmatched junction bases: 8. Germline CDR1 is LNHDA and CDR2 is SQIVND (reference sequence). Written as DNA, the CDR3 is TGTGCCAGTACGGAACAGGGGGGGGGTTCACCCCTCCACTTT. As protein: CASTEQGGGSPLHF.

The rearrangement uses TRBV6-2 or TRBV6-3 and TRBJ2-5, with D uncertain. Germline V gene sequence: CDR1 MNHEY, CDR2 SVGEGT. V lost 0 bases and J 5 bases, leaving 4 bases between the germline ends. The CDR3 has 12 amino acids. DNA of the CDR3: TGTGCCAGCAGTTACTCTGCGGAGACCCAGTACTTC. Amino acids: CASSYSAETQYF.

This chain joins TRBV25-1 and TRBJ2-7; tentative D call: TRBD1 (5 bases). In germline, CDR1 is MGHDK, CDR2 SYGVNS. The V end lost 1 base, the J end lost 7 bases, and 11 bases lay between the germline ends. The CDR3 totals 13 residues. CDR3 in DNA: TGTGCCAGCAGTGAATTAGGGGTCGGGGAGCAGTACTTC. It yields the protein CASSELGVGEQYF.

The V call is TRBV6-5, the J call TRBJ2-1; TRBD2 agrees at 12 bases. Trimming cost V 6 bases and J 8 bases; bases outside gene matches: 5. The CDR3 extends over 14 amino acids. Germline assignment: CDR1 MNHEY and CDR2 SVGAGI. CDR3 residues: CASSPGLAGYEQFF. The CDR3 nucleotides read TGTGCCAGCAGCCCCGGACTAGCGGGGTATGAGCAGTTCTTC.

The chain employs TRBV21-1 and TRBJ2-1; TRBD2 was called by the table and not checked on the DNA. TRBV21-1 is listed as a pseudogene. The CDR3 runs 15 residues. The CDR3 protein is CASSKGLAGHNEQFF. The CDR3 DNA reads as TGTGCCAGCAGCAAGGGACTAGCGGGTCACAATGAGCAGTTCTTC.

This clone has more than one count but fewer than ten. The chain combines TRBV4-1 with TRBJ2-7, with D perhaps TRBD2 (6 bases). The CDR3 is 14 residues long. Germline V CDR1 and CDR2: MGHRA, YSYEKL. V was shortened by 0 bases and J by 4 bases, with 10 bases between the two germline ends. The CDR3: CASSQDLGGYEQYF. The CDR3 nucleotides read TGCGCCAGCAGCCAAGATCTTGGGGGGTACGAGCAGTACTTC.

The rearrangement joins TRBV6-5 to TRBJ2-7; D perhaps matches TRBD2 (6 bases). CDR1 and CDR2 from the germline V gene are MNHEY and SVGAGI. CDR3 length: 14 residues. V was trimmed by 9 bases and J by 1 base, leaving 16 bases between them. The CDR3: CASGETGVSYEQYF. The DNA for the CDR3 is TGTGCCAGTGGTGAGACGGGGGTGTCCTACGAGCAGTACTTC.

This chain connects TRBV18 to TRBJ2-2; no firm D call. This CDR3 spans 17 amino acids. CDR1 is KGHSH and CDR2 is LQKENI in the germline V gene. V dropped 2 bases and J dropped 2 bases, with 15 bases sitting between them. CDR3 bases: TGTGCCAGCTCACCAGTTCAGATCCGATCTAACACCGGGGAGCTGTTTTTT. Protein product: CASSPVQIRSNTGELFF.

The chain has TRBV19 and TRBJ2-1; 9 positions match TRBD2. The CDR3 is 13 residues long. Germline CDR1 and CDR2: LNHDA and SQIVND (reference sequence). CDR3 amino acids: CGATSGLGNEQFF. In DNA form, the CDR3 reads TGTGGCGCTACTAGCGGGCTTGGCAATGAGCAGTTCTTC.

This clone was recorded once. This chain links TRBV5-1 with TRBJ1-2; no firm D call. This CDR3 region has 15 residues. Germline V gives CDR1 SGHRS, CDR2 YFSETQ. Trimming pared 0 bases from V and 3 bases from J, leaving 12 bases between. CDR3 in DNA: TGCGCCAGCAGCTTGGGCCACAATGCTCACTATGGCTACACCTTC. Translation gives CASSLGHNAHYGYTF. The full variable domain, its missing parts supplied by reference TRBV5-1 and TRBJ1-2, is KAGVTQTPRYLIKTRGQQVTLSCSPISGHRSVSWYQQTPGQGLQFLFEYFSETQRNKGNFPGRFSGRQFSNSRSEMNVSTLELGDSALYLCASSLGHNAHYGYTFGSGTRLTVV.

The chain combines TRBV7-3 with TRBJ1-1, with 7 positions matching TRBD1. This CDR3 has 13 amino acids. J gave up 3 bases and V 6 bases, and 4 bases lay outside the gene matches. Looked up from germline, CDR1 is SGHTA and CDR2 is FQGTGA. DNA for the CDR3: TGTGCCAGCAGAGGGGGCGCGGACACTGAAGCTTTCTTT. It specifies CASRGGADTEAFF.

The rearrangement joins TRBV6-4 to TRBJ2-3; 11 bases fit TRBD2. This CDR3 has 15 amino acids. Trimming took 10 bases from V and 4 from J; bases not matched to a gene: 10. Germline CDR1 and CDR2: MRHNA and SNTAGT. The CDR3: CATRILAGGADTQYF. The CDR3 DNA is TGTGCCACTCGAATTCTAGCGGGGGGTGCAGATACGCAGTATTTT.

The chain links TRBV6-6 to TRBJ2-2, with D unresolved. Germline lookup yields CDR1 MNHNY and CDR2 SVGAGI (reference sequence). The CDR3 covers 13 residues. V gave up 6 bases and J gave up 3 bases, with 8 bases separating them. For the CDR3, the DNA is TGTGCCAGCAGGGCGGATGACACCGGGGAGCTGTTTTTT. Translating it yields CASRADDTGELFF.

V is TRBV24-1 and J is TRBJ1-1; no firm D call. Per the germline V gene, CDR1 is KGHDR and CDR2 is SFDVKD. Trimming cost V 1 base and J 4 bases, with 3 bases left between them. The CDR3 is 12 residues long. The chain's CDR3 is CATSDFGTEAFF. The CDR3 nucleotides are TGTGCCACCAGTGATTTCGGCACTGAAGCTTTCTTT.

This clone was observed at least ten times. The chain recombines TRBV5-1 with TRBJ2-7, with 12 bases matching TRBD2. The ends lost 0 bases at V and 3 bases at J; junction bases unmatched: 19. There are 21 residues in the CDR3. Germline CDR1 and CDR2: SGHRS and YFSETQ. The CDR3 sequence: CASSLESRTGFPSGRDYEQYF. Written as DNA, the CDR3 is TGCGCCAGCAGCTTGGAATCGAGGACAGGGTTTCCTAGCGGGAGGGACTACGAGCAGTACTTC.